Each of the 22 T cell receptor beta chains below was sequenced from the same sample in a study of shared clonotypes between healthy human individuals. Terminally differentiated effector memory CD45RA+ cells were excluded from the naive CD8 cells, which were CD45RO-negative and positively selected for CCR7. Some clones are missing from TCRdb's copy, which holds only in-frame ones; the method was immunoSEQ multiplex PCR. The profile shows around 650,000 clones, roughly 96% of them singletons. The sample consisted of naive CD8+ T cells sorted from blood. Receptors originate from a woman in her thirties in good health.

This chain uses TRBV28 with TRBJ2-7; 9 bases align to TRBD2. CDR1 is MDHEN, CDR2 SYDVKM, per germline. The CDR3 length is 15 residues. J lost 4 bases, V lost 8 bases, and 12 bases had no gene match. CDR3 loop: CASYGGGGRAYEQYF. CDR3 in DNA: TGTGCCAGCTATGGGGGTGGCGGGAGGGCTTACGAGCAGTACTTC.

CDR3 loop: CSVDPGTGSNEQFF. The DNA of the CDR3 is TGCAGCGTTGATCCCGGGACAGGGAGCAATGAGCAGTTCTTC. The rearrangement joins TRBV29-1 to TRBJ2-1; 9 bases fit TRBD1. CDR3 length equals 14 residues. J lost 6 bases, V lost 3 bases, and 6 bases had no gene match. The germline V gene has CDR1 SQVTM and CDR2 ANQGSEA.

The chain uses TRBV6-1 and TRBJ2-7; D is ambiguous. V lost 6 bases, J lost 4 bases, and 7 bases lay in between. Germline V gene lookup returns CDR1 MNHNS and CDR2 SASEGT. The CDR3 consists of 11 residues. For the CDR3, the DNA is TGTGCCAGCAGGGCACGATACGAGCAGTACTTC. Its protein is CASRARYEQYF.

The chain combines TRBV28 with TRBJ2-3; D is unclear. Germline V gene lookup returns CDR1 MDHEN and CDR2 SYDVKM. The CDR3 is 16 amino acids. V was cut by 5 bases and J by 0 bases, with 15 bases left in between. This chain's CDR3 is CASSPLGYPSTDTQYF. The CDR3 nucleotides read TGTGCCAGCAGTCCCTTAGGGTACCCTAGCACAGATACGCAGTATTTT.

V gene TRBV19 combines with J gene TRBJ2-1, with unresolved D. CDR1 and CDR2 (germline): LNHDA, SQIVND (reference sequence). This CDR3 has 16 amino acids. The V end was cut by 6 bases, the J end by 6 bases, with 21 bases between. The DNA for the CDR3 is TGTGCCAGTAGCGTCCGGAATGTCGGCAACTCCAATGAGCAGTTCTTC. Protein product: CASSVRNVGNSNEQFF.

This chain uses TRBV25-1 with TRBJ2-7; no reliable D call. Trimming cost V 5 bases and J 0 bases, with 14 bases left between them. The CDR3 has 15 residues. Looked up from germline, CDR1 is MGHDK and CDR2 is SYGVNS. The CDR3 nucleotides are TGTGCCAGCAGTACCTCGCGACCCCGCTCCTACGAGCAGTACTTC. Protein: CASSTSRPRSYEQYF.

The rearrangement joins TRBV27 to TRBJ2-7, with D hard to call. The CDR3 consists of 13 residues. Per germline, CDR1 MNHEY and CDR2 SMNVEV (reference sequence). V was trimmed by 0 bases and J by 2 bases, leaving 5 bases between them. The CDR3 here is CASSLSMAYEQYF. CDR3 coding DNA: TGTGCCAGCAGTTTATCGATGGCCTACGAGCAGTACTTC.

The chain couples TRBV10-1 to TRBJ2-2; D is unclear. This CDR3 spans 13 amino acids. V lost 3 bases, J lost 1 base, and 3 bases lay in between. The V gene's germline CDR1 is WNHNN and CDR2 SYGVQD (reference sequence). The CDR3 region is CASSDRNTGELFF. The CDR3, as DNA: TGCGCCAGCAGTGATAGGAACACCGGGGAGCTGTTTTTT.

The rearrangement uses TRBV11-2 and TRBJ1-2, with 7 nucleotides matching TRBD1. The V segment lost 4 bases and the J segment 8 bases; nucleotides outside the gene matches: 10. The length of the CDR3 is 14 residues. CDR1 is SGHAT and CDR2 is FQNNGV in the germline V gene. The CDR3 loop reads CASSSTGWKEGYTF. CDR3 nucleotides: TGTGCCAGCAGCTCGACAGGGTGGAAGGAAGGCTACACCTTC.

The genes are TRBV28 and TRBJ2-7; TRBD2 matches 7 bases. Germline lookup yields CDR1 MDHEN and CDR2 SYDVKM. V dropped 4 bases and J dropped 2; count of bases not matched to a gene: 8. The CDR3 spans 15 residues. CDR3 amino acids: CASSSPSSGTYEQYF. The DNA of the CDR3 is TGTGCCAGCAGTTCCCCATCTAGCGGAACCTACGAGCAGTACTTC. The variable domain in full, with the rest retrieved from reference TRBV28 and TRBJ2-7, is DVKVTQSSRYLVKRTGEKVFLECVQDMDHENMFWYRQDPGLGLRLIYFSYDVKMKEKGDIPEGYSVSREKKERFSLILESASTNQTSMYLCASSSPSSGTYEQYFGPGTRLTVT.

In this sample, this clone turned up a few times. The chain links TRBV7-2 to TRBJ2-7, with unresolved D. V gave up 3 bases and J gave up 7 bases, with 16 bases separating them. Per the germline V gene, CDR1 is SGHTA and CDR2 is FQGNSA. This CDR3 is 14 amino acids long. The CDR3 loop reads CASSFLSRTWEQYF. The DNA of the CDR3 is TGTGCCAGCAGCTTCTTATCCCGGACGTGGGAGCAGTACTTC.

This chain connects TRBV27 to TRBJ2-7; 7 nucleotides align to TRBD1. Germline values: CDR1 MNHEY, CDR2 SMNVEV (reference sequence). This CDR3 has 14 amino acids. V shed 3 bases, J shed 6 bases, and the junction held 8 bases outside the gene matches. The CDR3 reads CASSLRGQISEQYF. CDR3 DNA: TGTGCCAGCAGTTTGAGGGGGCAGATCTCCGAGCAGTACTTC.

CDR3 nucleotides: TGTGCCAGCACCCCAACAGGGGCTGGTTCCTATGGCTACACCTTC. Translating it yields CASTPTGAGSYGYTF. V usage is TRBV27 and J usage is TRBJ1-2; 7 positions agree with TRBD1. The germline V gene has CDR1 MNHEY and CDR2 SMNVEV (reference sequence). The CDR3 loop spans 15 amino acids. V lost 7 bases and J lost 4; bases outside the gene matches: 12.

The CDR3 nucleotides read TGTGCCAGCAGCACCGTCGACAGTTACAATGAGCAGTTCTTC. It codes for CASSTVDSYNEQFF. V and J are TRBV13 and TRBJ2-1, with D perhaps matching TRBD1 (5 bases). CDR3 size: 14 residues. Germline V gene lookup returns CDR1 PRHDT and CDR2 FYEKMQ (reference sequence). V lost 5 bases and J lost 4, with 12 bases in between.

This clone was observed a single time. This CDR3 is CASSLVGGADNEQFF. For the CDR3, the DNA is TGTGCCAGCAGCTTGGTGGGGGGAGCAGACAATGAGCAGTTCTTC. The gene calls are TRBV5-6 and TRBJ2-1, with D possibly TRBD2 on 6 matching bases. The CDR3 consists of 15 residues. V lost 0 bases and J 5 bases, leaving 12 bases between the germline ends. Germline CDR1 and CDR2: SGHDT and YYEEEE.

The gene calls are TRBV5-1 and TRBJ1-2; TRBD1 agrees at 8 bases. The CDR3 spans 16 residues. Trimming took 0 bases from V and 2 from J; bases not matched to a gene: 6. The germline V gene has CDR1 SGHRS and CDR2 YFSETQ. The CDR3 DNA follows: TGCGCCAGCAGCTTGGGCAGGGGGCAGTGGAACTATGGCTACACCTTC. This translates into CASSLGRGQWNYGYTF. Drawing the rest from reference TRBV5-1 and TRBJ1-2, the complete variable domain is KAGVTQTPRYLIKTRGQQVTLSCSPISGHRSVSWYQQTPGQGLQFLFEYFSETQRNKGNFPGRFSGRQFSNSRSEMNVSTLELGDSALYLCASSLGRGQWNYGYTFGSGTRLTVV.

The chain carries TRBV6-5 and TRBJ1-6; no clear D gene. Trimming removed 0 bases from V and 12 bases from J, with 6 bases in between. This CDR3 comprises 12 residues. CDR1 MNHEY and CDR2 SVGAGI come from the germline V gene. The CDR3 bases are TGTGCCAGCAGTTACTCTGGCGGACCCCTCCACTTT. As protein: CASSYSGGPLHF.

J is TRBJ2-5 and V is TRBV5-6; D uncertain. V was shortened by 4 bases and J by 2 bases, with 15 bases between the two germline ends. Germline V gives CDR1 SGHDT, CDR2 YYEEEE. The CDR3 runs 15 residues. CDR3 sequence reads: CASSPAATVQETQYF. For the CDR3, the DNA is TGTGCCAGCAGCCCCGCGGCTACCGTACAAGAGACCCAGTACTTC.

The chain joins TRBV7-9 to TRBJ2-1; 9 bases are shared with TRBD2. The CDR3 is 14 residues long. The ends lost 3 bases at V and 3 bases at J; junction bases unmatched: 0. Looked up from germline, CDR1 is SEHNR and CDR2 is FQNEAQ (reference sequence). CDR3 nucleotide sequence: TGTGCCAGCAGCTTTAGCGGGGGCTACAATGAGCAGTTCTTC. It codes for CASSFSGGYNEQFF.

There are a few counts of this clone. This chain connects TRBV7-9 to TRBJ1-5, with D possibly being TRBD1 (5 bases). V gave up 3 bases and J gave up 2 bases, with 11 bases separating them. Germline V gene data show CDR1 as SEHNR and CDR2 as FQNEAQ (reference sequence). This CDR3 spans 15 amino acids. The CDR3 region has the DNA TGTGCCAGCAGCTTTGCAGGGTCCCGCAATCAGCCCCAGCATTTT. Translation gives CASSFAGSRNQPQHF. The complete variable domain, with remaining parts taken from reference TRBV7-9 and TRBJ1-5, reads DTGVSQNPRHKITKRGQNVTFRCDPISEHNRLYWYRQTLGQGPEFLTYFQNEAQLEKSRLLSDRFSAERPKGSFSTLEIQRTEQGDSAMYLCASSFAGSRNQPQHFGDGTRLSIL.

The V call is TRBV2, the J call TRBJ2-7; D may correspond to TRBD1 or TRBD2 (5 bases each). Trimming took 6 bases from V and 6 from J, leaving 12 bases between them. Germline V lookup: CDR1 SNHLY, CDR2 FYNNEI. The CDR3 is made up of 12 amino acids. CDR3 nucleotide sequence: TGTGCCAGCAGCAAATCGGGGCTCGAGCAGTACTTC. It translates to CASSKSGLEQYF.

This chain uses TRBV11-2 with TRBJ2-7; 9 bases fit TRBD2. Per the germline V gene, CDR1 is SGHAT and CDR2 is FQNNGV. The CDR3 contains 14 residues. J gave up 4 bases and V 3 bases, and 4 bases lay outside the gene matches. Here the CDR3 reads CASSFGTSLYEQYF. The DNA for the CDR3 is TGTGCCAGCAGCTTTGGGACTAGCCTTTACGAGCAGTACTTC.